Listed below are T cell receptor beta chains from one sample, sequenced in a study of spatial heterogeneity in lung cancer. MiXCR, run by TCRdb on the 5' RACE reads, gives a single entry per CDR3 protein. Among some 9,900 distinct CDR3 sequences listed, around 7.8% were seen once. The starting material was lung tumor tissue, obtained at surgery. The receptors shown here come from a male donor with early-stage non-small cell lung cancer. CDR3s include the opening cysteine and the closing phenylalanine or tryptophan. Fields, in order: clone size, J gene, D gene, V gene, CDR3 protein, CDR3 DNA. A D gene is named only where the DNA matches it firmly. Size values are once, few and many counts, or a class for expanded clones, and some rows have none.

>many|TRBJ1-5|.|TRBV28
CASSSNPGSPTNQPQHF
TGTGCCAGCAGTTCAAACCCCGGCAGCCCTACCAATCAGCCCCAGCATTTT
>medium-sized|TRBJ2-5|.|TRBV10-1
CASSEPGEETQYF
TGCGCCAGCAGTGAACCGGGGGAAGAGACCCAGTACTTC
>many|TRBJ2-1|.|TRBV10-3
CAISGSQESYNEQFF
TGTGCCATCAGTGGGTCTCAGGAGAGCTACAATGAGCAGTTCTTC
>few|TRBJ2-3|TRBD2|TRBV7-9
CASSLATSGGADTQYF
TGTGCCAGCAGCTTAGCCACTAGCGGGGGGGCGGATACGCAGTATTTT
>many|TRBJ2-3|.|TRBV10-3
CAIRRQDPTDTQYF
TGTGCCATCAGGCGACAGGACCCCACAGATACGCAGTATTTT
>few|TRBJ1-2|.|TRBV7-9
CASSPVDTPNYGYTF
TGTGCCAGCAGCCCAGTGGACACCCCTAACTATGGCTACACCTTC
>.|TRBJ2-1|.|TRBV30
CAWSVGRGASENSYNEQFF
TGTGCCTGGAGTGTAGGAAGGGGGGCGAGCGAAAACTCCTACAATGAGCAGTTCTTC
>few|TRBJ2-7|.|TRBV9
CASSPGRAGLTYEQYF
TGTGCCAGCAGCCCAGGTAGGGCGGGACTCACCTACGAGCAGTACTTC
>.|TRBJ2-3|.|TRBV29-1
CSVEPLDTQYF
TGCAGCGTTGAACCCTTGGATACGCAGTATTTT
>few|TRBJ2-1|TRBD1|TRBV11-3
CASSRRTGDFVNEQFF
TGTGCCAGCAGCCGTCGGACAGGGGACTTTGTCAATGAGCAGTTCTTC
>.|TRBJ1-1|.|TRBV9
CASSVEEATEAFF
TGTGCCAGCAGCGTAGAGGAGGCCACTGAAGCTTTCTTT
>.|TRBJ2-7|TRBD1|TRBV7-2
CASSPRQGAVQYF
TGTGCCAGCAGCCCAAGACAGGGGGCCGTGCAGTACTTC
>.|TRBJ2-5|TRBD2|TRBV7-2
CASSPQVRGAGGRETQYF
TGTGCCAGCAGCCCCCAAGTACGGGGAGCGGGGGGCCGAGAGACCCAGTACTTC
>many|TRBJ2-1|.|TRBV5-1
CASSPSRSAGSSGQFF
TGCGCCAGCAGCCCCTCTCGGAGTGCGGGTTCCAGTGGGCAGTTCTTC
>many|TRBJ2-5|TRBD2|TRBV7-2
CASSLVVRGGRETQYF
TGTGCCAGCAGCTTAGTGGTGCGGGGGGGACGAGAGACCCAGTACTTC
>many|TRBJ2-5|.|TRBV30
CAWSVQAAQETQYF
TGTGCCTGGAGTGTACAGGCGGCGCAAGAGACCCAGTACTTC
>many|TRBJ1-1|.|TRBV7-9
CASSFGLQPEAFF
TGTGCCAGCAGCTTCGGGCTACAGCCCGAAGCTTTCTTT
>few|TRBJ1-2|.|TRBV13
CASSQGNYGYTF
TGTGCCAGCAGCCAAGGAAACTATGGCTACACCTTC